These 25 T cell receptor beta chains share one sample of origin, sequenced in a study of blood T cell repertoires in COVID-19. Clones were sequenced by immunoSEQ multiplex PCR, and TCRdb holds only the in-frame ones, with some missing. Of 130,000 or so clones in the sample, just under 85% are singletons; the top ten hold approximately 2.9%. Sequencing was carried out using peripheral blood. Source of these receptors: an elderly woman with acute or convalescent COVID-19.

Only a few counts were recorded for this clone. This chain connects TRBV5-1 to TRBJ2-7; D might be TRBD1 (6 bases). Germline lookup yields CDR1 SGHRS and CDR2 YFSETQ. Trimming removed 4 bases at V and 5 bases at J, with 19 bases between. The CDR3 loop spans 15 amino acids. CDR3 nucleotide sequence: TGCGCCAGCAGCCCCCGGACAGCTCCCGGGGACGAGCAGTACTTC. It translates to CASSPRTAPGDEQYF.

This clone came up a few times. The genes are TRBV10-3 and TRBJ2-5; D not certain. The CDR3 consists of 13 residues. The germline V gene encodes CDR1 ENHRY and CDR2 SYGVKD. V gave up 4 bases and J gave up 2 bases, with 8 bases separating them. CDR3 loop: CAISAVTQETQYF. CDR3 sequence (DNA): TGTGCCATCAGTGCAGTCACACAAGAGACCCAGTACTTC.

The CDR3 loop is CASRTGQIYTF. CDR3 in DNA: TGTGCCAGCCGGACAGGGCAGATCTACACCTTC. This rearrangement joins TRBV3-1 (or the pseudogene TRBV3-2) to TRBJ1-2; the match to TRBD1 covers 8 bases. Per the germline V gene, CDR1 is LGHDT and CDR2 is YNNKEL (reference sequence). V lost 8 bases, J lost 10 bases, and 6 bases stayed unmatched. This CDR3 region has 11 residues.

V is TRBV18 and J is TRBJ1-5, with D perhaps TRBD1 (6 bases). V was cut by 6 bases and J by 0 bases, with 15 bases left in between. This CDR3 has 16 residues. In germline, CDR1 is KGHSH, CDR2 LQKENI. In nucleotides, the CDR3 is TGTGCCAGCTCCCTATTCCGGACAGATAGCAATCAGCCCCAGCATTTT. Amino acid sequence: CASSLFRTDSNQPQHF.

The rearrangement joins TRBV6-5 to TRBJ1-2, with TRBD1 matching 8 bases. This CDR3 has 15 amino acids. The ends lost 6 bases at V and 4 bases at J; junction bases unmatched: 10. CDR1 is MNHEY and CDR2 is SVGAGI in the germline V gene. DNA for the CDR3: TGTGCCAGCAGCCCCGCCCTGCAGGGGGCCTATGGCTACACCTTC. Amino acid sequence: CASSPALQGAYGYTF.

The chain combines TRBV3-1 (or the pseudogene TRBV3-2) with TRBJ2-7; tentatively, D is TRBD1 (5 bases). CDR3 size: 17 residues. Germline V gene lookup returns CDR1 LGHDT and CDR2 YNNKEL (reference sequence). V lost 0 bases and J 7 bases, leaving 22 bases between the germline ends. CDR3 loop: CASSQERGRDIYEEQYF. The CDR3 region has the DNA TGTGCCAGCAGCCAAGAAAGGGGCAGGGATATCTACGAAGAGCAGTACTTC.

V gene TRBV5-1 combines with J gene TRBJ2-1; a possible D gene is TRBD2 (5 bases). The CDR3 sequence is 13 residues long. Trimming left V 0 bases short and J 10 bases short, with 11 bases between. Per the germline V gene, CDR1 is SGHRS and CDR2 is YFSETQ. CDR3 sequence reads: CASSLASTGEQFF. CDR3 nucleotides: TGCGCCAGCAGCTTGGCCTCTACGGGGGAGCAGTTCTTC.

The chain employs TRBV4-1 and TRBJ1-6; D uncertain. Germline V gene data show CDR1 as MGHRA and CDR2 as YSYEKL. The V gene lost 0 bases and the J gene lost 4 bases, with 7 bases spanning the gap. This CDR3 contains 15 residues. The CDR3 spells CASSQEGLYNSPLHF. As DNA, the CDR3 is TGCGCCAGCAGCCAAGAAGGACTATATAATTCACCCCTCCACTTT.

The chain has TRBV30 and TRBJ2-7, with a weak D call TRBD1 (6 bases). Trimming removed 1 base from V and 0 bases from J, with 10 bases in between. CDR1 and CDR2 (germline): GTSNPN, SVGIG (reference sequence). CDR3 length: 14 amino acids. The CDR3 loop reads CAWSGTASSYEQYF. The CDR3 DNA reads TGTGCCTGGAGTGGGACAGCGAGCTCCTACGAGCAGTACTTC.

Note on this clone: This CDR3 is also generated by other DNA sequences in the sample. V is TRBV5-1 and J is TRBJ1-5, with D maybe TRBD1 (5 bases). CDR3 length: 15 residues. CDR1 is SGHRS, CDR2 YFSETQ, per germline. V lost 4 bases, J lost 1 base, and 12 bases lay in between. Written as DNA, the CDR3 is TGCGCCAGCAGCCCTCGGGGGGGGAGCAATCAGCCCCAGCATTTT. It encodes CASSPRGGSNQPQHF.

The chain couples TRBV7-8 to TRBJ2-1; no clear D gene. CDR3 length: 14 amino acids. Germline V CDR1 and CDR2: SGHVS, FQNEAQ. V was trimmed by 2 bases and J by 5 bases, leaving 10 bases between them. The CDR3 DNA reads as TGTGCCAGCAGCTTAAGCAGGTCCCACAATGAGCAGTTCTTC. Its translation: CASSLSRSHNEQFF.

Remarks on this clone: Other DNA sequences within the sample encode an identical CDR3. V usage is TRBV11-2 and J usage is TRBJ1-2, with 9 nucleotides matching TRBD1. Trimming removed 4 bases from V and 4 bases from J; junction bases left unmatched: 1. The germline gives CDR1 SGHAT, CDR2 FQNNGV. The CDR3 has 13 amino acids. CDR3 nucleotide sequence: TGTGCCAGCAGCTCGGGACAGGGCTATGGCTACACCTTC. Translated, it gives CASSSGQGYGYTF.

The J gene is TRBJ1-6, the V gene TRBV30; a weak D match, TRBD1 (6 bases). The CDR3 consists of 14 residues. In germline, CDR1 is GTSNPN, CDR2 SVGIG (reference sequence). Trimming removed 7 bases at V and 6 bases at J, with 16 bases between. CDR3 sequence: CALNRDTSNSPLHF. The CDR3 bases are TGTGCCTTGAACCGGGACACCAGTAATTCACCCCTCCACTTT.

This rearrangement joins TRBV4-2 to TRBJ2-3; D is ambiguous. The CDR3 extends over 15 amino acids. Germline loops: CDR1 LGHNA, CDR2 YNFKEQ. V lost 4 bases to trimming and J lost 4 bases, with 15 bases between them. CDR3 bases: TGTGCCAGCAGCCTTTCCCCTAGGATTCCAGATACGCAGTATTTT. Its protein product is CASSLSPRIPDTQYF.

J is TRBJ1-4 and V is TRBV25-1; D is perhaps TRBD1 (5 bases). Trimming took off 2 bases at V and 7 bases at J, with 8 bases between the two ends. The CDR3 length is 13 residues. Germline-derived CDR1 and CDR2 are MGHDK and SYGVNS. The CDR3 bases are TGTGCCAGCAGTGAAGGGGCACGTGAAAAACTGTTTTTT. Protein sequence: CASSEGAREKLFF.

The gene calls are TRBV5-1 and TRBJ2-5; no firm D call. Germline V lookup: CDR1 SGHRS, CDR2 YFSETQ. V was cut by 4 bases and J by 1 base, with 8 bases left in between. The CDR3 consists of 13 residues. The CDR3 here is CASSPLLQETQYF. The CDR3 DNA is TGCGCCAGCAGCCCCCTCCTCCAAGAGACCCAGTACTTC.

CDR3 in amino acids: CASSLSTGGQPQHF. In DNA, the CDR3 is TGTGCCAGCAGTTTATCGACAGGAGGTCAGCCCCAGCATTTT. The genes are TRBV27 and TRBJ1-5; TRBD1 might be the D (6 bases). The V end was cut by 0 bases, the J end by 6 bases, with 9 bases between. The CDR3 is 14 residues long. The germline V gene has CDR1 MNHEY and CDR2 SMNVEV (reference sequence).

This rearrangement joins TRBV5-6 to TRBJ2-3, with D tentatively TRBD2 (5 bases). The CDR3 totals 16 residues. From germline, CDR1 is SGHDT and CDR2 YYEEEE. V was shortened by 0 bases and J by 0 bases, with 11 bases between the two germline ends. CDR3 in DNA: TGTGCCAGCAGCTTGGCCTCGGGATTTAGCACAGATACGCAGTATTTT. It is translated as CASSLASGFSTDTQYF.

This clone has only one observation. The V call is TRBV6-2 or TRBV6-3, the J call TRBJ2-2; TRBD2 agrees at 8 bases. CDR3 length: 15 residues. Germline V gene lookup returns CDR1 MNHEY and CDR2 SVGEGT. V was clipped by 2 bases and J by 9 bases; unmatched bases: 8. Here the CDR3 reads CASSYGTGGHRELFF. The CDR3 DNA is TGTGCCAGCAGTTACGGAACGGGGGGGCACCGGGAGCTGTTTTTT.

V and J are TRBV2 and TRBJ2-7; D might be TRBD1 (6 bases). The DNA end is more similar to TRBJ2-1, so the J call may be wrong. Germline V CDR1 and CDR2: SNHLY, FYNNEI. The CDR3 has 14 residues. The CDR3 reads CASRSEGQYNEQFF. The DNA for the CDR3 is TGTGCCAGCAGGTCAGAAGGACAGTACAATGAGCAGTTCTTC.

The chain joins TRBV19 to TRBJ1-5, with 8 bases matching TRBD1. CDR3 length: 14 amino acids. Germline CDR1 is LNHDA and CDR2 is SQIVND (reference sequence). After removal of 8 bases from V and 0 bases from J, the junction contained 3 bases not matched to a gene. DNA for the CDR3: TGTGCCAGTTTCGACAGGGGTAGCAATCAGCCCCAGCATTTT. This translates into CASFDRGSNQPQHF.

The CDR3 spells CASSSGGWAEAFF. Written as DNA, the CDR3 is TGTGCCAGCAGTTCCGGAGGGTGGGCTGAAGCTTTCTTT. J is TRBJ1-1 and V is TRBV2; D remains ambiguous. Germline V gene data show CDR1 as SNHLY and CDR2 as FYNNEI. Between the trimmed V and J ends, which lost 5 bases and 6 bases, there was a span of 13 bases. The CDR3 consists of 13 residues.

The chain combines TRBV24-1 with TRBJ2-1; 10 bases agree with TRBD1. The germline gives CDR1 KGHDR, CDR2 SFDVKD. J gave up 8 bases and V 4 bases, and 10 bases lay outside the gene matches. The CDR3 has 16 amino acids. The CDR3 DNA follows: TGTGCCACCAGTGACCCTAGGACAGGGGGAAGGGATGAGCAGTTCTTC. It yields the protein CATSDPRTGGRDEQFF.

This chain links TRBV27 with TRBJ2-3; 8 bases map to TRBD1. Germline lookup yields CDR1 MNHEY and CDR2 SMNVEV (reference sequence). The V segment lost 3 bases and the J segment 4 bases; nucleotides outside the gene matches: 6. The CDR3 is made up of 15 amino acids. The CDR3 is CASSFGQGASDTQYF. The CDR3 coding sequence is TGTGCCAGCAGTTTCGGTCAGGGGGCCTCAGATACGCAGTATTTT.

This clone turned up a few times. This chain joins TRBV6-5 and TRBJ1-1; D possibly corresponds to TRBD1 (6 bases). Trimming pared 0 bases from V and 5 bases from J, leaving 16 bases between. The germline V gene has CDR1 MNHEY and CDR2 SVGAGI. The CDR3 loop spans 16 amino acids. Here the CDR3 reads CASSYSSRGAGTEAFF. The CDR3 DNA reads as TGTGCCAGCAGTTACTCGAGTCGGGGGGCCGGGACTGAAGCTTTCTTT.